The 29 T cell receptor beta chains below all came from one sample that was sequenced in a study of blood T cell repertoires in COVID-19. TCRdb keeps only in-frame clones here, not all; method: immunoSEQ multiplex PCR. The sample holds 150,000 to 200,000 clones, approximately 86% seen once. The sample was peripheral blood. The receptors were gathered from a man aged 65 to 85 with acute or convalescent COVID-19.

The gene calls are TRBV6-6 and TRBJ2-1; tentative D call: TRBD2 (6 bases). The CDR3 contains 14 residues. Trimming removed 5 bases at V and 5 bases at J, with 13 bases between. Germline CDR1 is MNHNY and CDR2 is SVGAGI (reference sequence). The CDR3 protein is CASSAPGTHNEQFF. For the CDR3, the DNA is TGTGCCAGCAGTGCACCTGGGACTCACAATGAGCAGTTCTTC.

V gene TRBV30 combines with J gene TRBJ1-6, with a weak D call TRBD1 (5 bases). V was clipped by 5 bases and J by 9 bases, with 11 bases between them. This CDR3 is built from 12 residues. CDR1 is GTSNPN and CDR2 is SVGIG in the germline V gene (reference sequence). As DNA, the CDR3 is TGTGCCTGGGGGACTTCTGGTTCACCCCTCCACTTT. Translated: CAWGTSGSPLHF.

The genes are TRBV6-4 and TRBJ2-1, with 9 bases lining up with TRBD1. This CDR3 spans 17 amino acids. Per the germline V gene, CDR1 is MRHNA and CDR2 is SNTAGT. Trimming at V came to 1 base and at J to 15 bases, leaving 19 bases not matched to a gene. CDR3 in amino acids: CASSDLVRDRAWRVRFF. CDR3 nucleotides: TGTGCCAGCAGTGACTTAGTCCGGGACAGGGCTTGGAGGGTCAGGTTCTTC.

This clone was seen a single time. The CDR3 sequence: CASSPGTGDSPLHF. CDR3 sequence (DNA): TGTGCCAGCAGCCCGGGGACAGGGGATTCACCCCTCCACTTT. The V call is TRBV7-9, the J call TRBJ1-6; TRBD1 agrees at 10 bases. This CDR3 spans 14 amino acids. Germline CDR1 and CDR2: SEHNR and FQNEAQ (reference sequence). J was trimmed by 8 bases and V by 5 bases; bases with no gene match: 3.

This chain joins TRBV18 and TRBJ1-1; 7 bases agree with TRBD1. This CDR3 has 15 amino acids. Trimming took 0 bases from V and 4 from J; bases not matched to a gene: 5. CDR1 is KGHSH, CDR2 LQKENI, per germline. The chain's CDR3 is CASSPPAGGPTEAFF. For the CDR3, the DNA is TGTGCCAGCTCACCACCCGCAGGGGGGCCCACTGAAGCTTTCTTT.

This chain links TRBV9 with TRBJ1-6, with TRBD1 identical over 7 bases. Germline trimming cut 0 bases from V and 10 bases from J; bases unmatched to any gene: 13. Germline V gene sequence: CDR1 SGDLS, CDR2 YYNGEE. This CDR3 has 17 residues. As DNA, the CDR3 is TGTGCCAGCAGCGTAGATTATGCTGGGCAGGGGGTATCACCCCTCCACTTT. It encodes CASSVDYAGQGVSPLHF.

CDR3 DNA: TGTGCCAGCAGTGGACAGGTCTACGGGGAGCTGTTTTTT. Protein product: CASSGQVYGELFF. The chain joins TRBV6-4 to TRBJ2-2, with a possible D match to TRBD1 (6 bases). Between the trimmed V and J ends, which lost 4 bases and 7 bases, there was a span of 10 bases. CDR3 length: 13 amino acids. CDR1 is MRHNA, CDR2 SNTAGT, per germline.

Of note for this clone: A much larger clone sits a single nucleotide away, making a read error possible. The J gene is TRBJ1-5, the V gene TRBV2; 8 bases align to TRBD1. The junction had 3 bases not matched to a gene; V was cut back by 6 bases and J by 5 bases. The length of the CDR3 is 13 residues. From germline, CDR1 is SNHLY and CDR2 FYNNEI. CDR3 DNA: TGTGCCAGCAGAGGACAGGGCGATCAGCCCCAGCATTTT. It is translated as CASRGQGDQPQHF.

J is TRBJ2-1 and V is TRBV10-2; 10 bases are a match to TRBD2. CDR1 and CDR2 (germline): WSHSY, SAAADI. This CDR3 is built from 15 residues. V was pared by 8 bases and J by 8 bases, with 12 bases of the junction left unmatched. The DNA for the CDR3 is TGCGCCAGCGGGGGGGAGCGGGGGGGCTCCGATGAGCAGTTCTTC. This encodes CASGGERGGSDEQFF.

This chain links TRBV28 with TRBJ1-1, with 10 bases lining up with TRBD1. Germline assignment: CDR1 MDHEN and CDR2 SYDVKM. This CDR3 region has 17 residues. J lost 4 bases, V lost 3 bases, and 11 bases had no gene match. The chain's CDR3 is CASSLAGTGVFSTEAFF. CDR3 in DNA: TGTGCCAGCAGTTTGGCCGGGACAGGGGTATTTAGCACTGAAGCTTTCTTT. Combining the CDR3 with reference TRBV28 and TRBJ1-1 gives the whole variable domain DVKVTQSSRYLVKRTGEKVFLECVQDMDHENMFWYRQDPGLGLRLIYFSYDVKMKEKGDIPEGYSVSREKKERFSLILESASTNQTSMYLCASSLAGTGVFSTEAFFGQGTRLTVV.

The V and J genes are TRBV19 and TRBJ2-6, with 9 bases that match TRBD1. This CDR3 has 17 amino acids. In germline, CDR1 is LNHDA, CDR2 SQIVND (reference sequence). V trimming: 4 bases; J trimming: 0 bases; junction bases outside the gene matches: 4. The CDR3 sequence: CASSRDRESSGANVLTF. CDR3 in DNA: TGTGCCAGTAGTAGGGACAGGGAGAGCTCTGGGGCCAACGTCCTGACTTTC.

This chain uses TRBV5-1 with TRBJ1-6, with D perhaps matching TRBD1 (6 bases). CDR1 is SGHRS, CDR2 YFSETQ, per germline. Trimming cost V 0 bases and J 8 bases, with 12 bases left between them. This CDR3 spans 15 amino acids. The CDR3 loop reads CASSLAIQGYSPLHF. The CDR3 DNA reads TGCGCCAGCAGCTTGGCGATCCAGGGGTATTCACCCCTCCACTTT. The full variable domain, in which reference TRBV5-1 and TRBJ1-6 provide the parts outside the CDR3, is KAGVTQTPRYLIKTRGQQVTLSCSPISGHRSVSWYQQTPGQGLQFLFEYFSETQRNKGNFPGRFSGRQFSNSRSEMNVSTLELGDSALYLCASSLAIQGYSPLHFGNGTRLTVT.

The chain employs TRBV3-1 (or the pseudogene TRBV3-2) and TRBJ2-7; the match to TRBD2 covers 7 bases. J gave up 2 bases and V 1 base, and 5 bases lay outside the gene matches. CDR3 length equals 15 residues. Germline-derived CDR1 and CDR2 are LGHDT and YNNKEL (reference sequence). CDR3 nucleotides: TGTGCCAGCAGCCAAGGGGCTAGCGGTACCTACGAGCAGTACTTC. Translated, it gives CASSQGASGTYEQYF.

The chain couples TRBV14 to TRBJ2-7, with D possibly TRBD2 on 6 matching bases. This CDR3 comprises 15 residues. The ends were cut back, 4 bases at V and 2 bases at J, with 15 bases in the middle. The V gene's germline CDR1 is SGHDN and CDR2 FVKESK. For the CDR3, the DNA is TGTGCCAGCAGCCCGGTTCGGAGGGTAACCTACGAGCAGTACTTC. It encodes CASSPVRRVTYEQYF.

V gene TRBV24-1 combines with J gene TRBJ2-5; the match to TRBD1 covers 7 bases. The junction had 7 bases not matched to a gene; V was cut back by 6 bases and J by 1 base. Germline-derived CDR1 and CDR2 are KGHDR and SFDVKD. The CDR3 runs 15 residues. The CDR3 loop reads CATSKRGTAQETQYF. CDR3 in DNA: TGTGCCACCAGTAAACGAGGGACAGCCCAAGAGACCCAGTACTTC.

V gene TRBV4-2 combines with J gene TRBJ1-5; 9 positions match TRBD1. CDR1 LGHNA and CDR2 YNFKEQ come from the germline V gene. The CDR3 is made up of 15 amino acids. J gave up 3 bases and V 2 bases, and 2 bases lay outside the gene matches. CDR3 region: CASSQLQGANQPQHF. The CDR3 nucleotides are TGTGCCAGCAGCCAATTACAGGGGGCCAATCAGCCCCAGCATTTT.

The chain couples TRBV20-1 to TRBJ1-6; D may be TRBD1 (6 bases). The germline gives CDR1 DFQATT, CDR2 SNEGSKA (reference sequence). This CDR3 contains 11 residues. V shed 4 bases and J shed 10 bases, with 8 bases lying between them. The CDR3 reads CSATTGSPLHF. The CDR3 DNA follows: TGCAGTGCTACGACAGGCTCACCCCTCCACTTT.

The rearrangement uses TRBV18 and TRBJ1-6; 8 positions agree with TRBD1. CDR3 length: 14 amino acids. The germline V gene has CDR1 KGHSH and CDR2 LQKENI. The V segment lost 3 bases and the J segment 7 bases; nucleotides outside the gene matches: 2. Here the CDR3 DNA reads TGTGCCAGCTCACCTCGGACAGGGAATTCACCCCTCCACTTT. This sequence encodes CASSPRTGNSPLHF.

This clone was found a few times. The rearrangement links TRBV5-1 to TRBJ1-4; a possible D gene is TRBD1 (5 bases). Germline assignment: CDR1 SGHRS and CDR2 YFSETQ. The CDR3 spans 16 residues. V dropped 0 bases and J dropped 5 bases, with 14 bases sitting between them. The CDR3 is CASSLAGTGPNEKLFF. As DNA, the CDR3 is TGCGCCAGCAGCTTGGCCGGAACAGGACCCAATGAAAAACTGTTTTTT.

This clone has just one count. The V gene is TRBV13, the J gene TRBJ2-6; D is possibly TRBD2 (5 bases). Trimming took 5 bases from V and 5 from J, leaving 10 bases between them. CDR1 is PRHDT and CDR2 is FYEKMQ in the germline V gene (reference sequence). The CDR3 runs 14 residues. CDR3 coding DNA: TGTGCCAGCAGCCCCGCGGGCTGGGCCAACGTCCTGACTTTC. It is translated as CASSPAGWANVLTF.

This clone occurred a few times. The chain carries TRBV28 and TRBJ2-1, with TRBD2 matching 8 bases. Germline-derived CDR1 and CDR2 are MDHEN and SYDVKM. This CDR3 region has 17 residues. Losses at the gene ends were 8 bases for V and 1 base for J; bases not matched to a gene: 13. The CDR3 coding sequence is TGTGCCAGCGTTGATTACCGTGCGGGAGGATCCTACAATGAGCAGTTCTTC. Protein: CASVDYRAGGSYNEQFF.

V usage is TRBV6-5 and J usage is TRBJ1-2; no definite D call. Germline lookup yields CDR1 MNHEY and CDR2 SVGAGI. Trimming stripped 2 bases from V and 7 bases from J, with 11 bases between. The CDR3 runs to 13 residues. CDR3 sequence (DNA): TGTGCCAGCAGTTACACCATGACGGGTGGCTACACCTTC. It yields the protein CASSYTMTGGYTF.

This clone is a singleton in its sample. The chain carries TRBV30 and TRBJ2-7; 8 bases agree with TRBD1. The junction had 3 bases not matched to a gene; V was cut back by 3 bases and J by 5 bases. Per the germline V gene, CDR1 is GTSNPN and CDR2 is SVGIG (reference sequence). The CDR3 extends over 12 amino acids. The CDR3, as DNA: TGTGCCTGGAGCGGACAGGGAAACGAGCAGTACTTC. Translating gives CAWSGQGNEQYF.

The rearrangement uses TRBV28 and TRBJ2-5, with 7 bases that match TRBD2. CDR1 is MDHEN and CDR2 is SYDVKM in the germline V gene. The trim removed 5 bases at V and 2 bases at J, leaving 2 bases unmatched. The CDR3 is 13 amino acids. The CDR3 reads CASSRGLQETQYF. The CDR3 coding sequence is TGTGCCAGCAGTAGGGGACTACAAGAGACCCAGTACTTC.

This clone has more than one count but fewer than ten. The DNA of the CDR3 is TGTGCCAGCAGTTTTGGGACACCCGCATTCTATGGCTACACCTTC. Translated: CASSFGTPAFYGYTF. The rearrangement links TRBV27 to TRBJ1-2; possible D gene TRBD1, 6 bases. Trimming removed 3 bases from V and 4 bases from J, with 15 bases in between. Germline lookup yields CDR1 MNHEY and CDR2 SMNVEV (reference sequence). The CDR3 covers 15 residues.

The chain uses TRBV28 and TRBJ1-6; TRBD1 matches 9 bases. The V gene's germline CDR1 is MDHEN and CDR2 SYDVKM. CDR3 length: 16 residues. Trimming took 7 bases from V and 1 from J; bases not matched to a gene: 5. The CDR3 protein is CASNTGGASYNSPLHF. CDR3 nucleotide sequence: TGTGCCAGCAACACAGGGGGCGCTTCCTATAATTCACCCCTCCACTTT. The full variable domain, completed using reference TRBV28 and TRBJ1-6, is DVKVTQSSRYLVKRTGEKVFLECVQDMDHENMFWYRQDPGLGLRLIYFSYDVKMKEKGDIPEGYSVSREKKERFSLILESASTNQTSMYLCASNTGGASYNSPLHFGNGTRLTVT.

The V and J genes are TRBV10-3 and TRBJ2-1; 8 nucleotides align to TRBD1. The V and J ends lost 0 bases and 6 bases, in that order; junction bases with no gene match: 4. The CDR3 contains 15 residues. Looked up from germline, CDR1 is ENHRY and CDR2 is SYGVKD. The CDR3 sequence is CAISESLQGANEQFF. The CDR3, as DNA: TGTGCCATCAGTGAGTCGTTGCAGGGGGCCAATGAGCAGTTCTTC.

The chain joins TRBV6-2 or TRBV6-3 to TRBJ2-1, with TRBD2 identical over 15 bases. CDR3 length equals 15 residues. Looked up from germline, CDR1 is MNHEY and CDR2 is SVGEGT. Trimming took 2 bases from V and 15 from J; bases not matched to a gene: 8. The CDR3 coding sequence is TGTGCCAGCAGTTACCCGGGACTAGCGGGGGGAAGAGCGTTCTTC. Translated, it gives CASSYPGLAGGRAFF.

This chain connects TRBV5-1 to TRBJ2-4; TRBD2 aligns across 12 bases. Trimming took 4 bases from V and 2 from J; bases not matched to a gene: 10. This CDR3 is 18 amino acids long. In germline, CDR1 is SGHRS, CDR2 YFSETQ. The CDR3 region is CASSPYALAGGPKNIQYF. The CDR3 nucleotides are TGCGCCAGCAGCCCCTATGCACTAGCGGGAGGACCCAAAAACATTCAGTACTTC.